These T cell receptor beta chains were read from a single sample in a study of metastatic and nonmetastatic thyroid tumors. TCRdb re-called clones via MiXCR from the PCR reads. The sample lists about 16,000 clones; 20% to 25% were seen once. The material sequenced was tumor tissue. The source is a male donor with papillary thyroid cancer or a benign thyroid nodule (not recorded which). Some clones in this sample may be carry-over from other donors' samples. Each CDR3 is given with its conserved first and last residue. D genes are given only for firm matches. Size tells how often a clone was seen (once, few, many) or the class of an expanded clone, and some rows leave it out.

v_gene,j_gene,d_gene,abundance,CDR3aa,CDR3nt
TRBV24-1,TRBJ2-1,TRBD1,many,CATSDQGTGGGGRSYNEQFF,TGTGCCACCAGTGACCAAGGGACAGGGGGTGGCGGGAGGAGCTACAATGAGCAGTTCTTC
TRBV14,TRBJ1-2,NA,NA,CASSQVIGQRASTYGYTF,TGTGCCAGCAGCCAAGTTATCGGACAGCGGGCCTCCACCTATGGCTACACCTTC
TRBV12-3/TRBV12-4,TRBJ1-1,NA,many,CASSFRGFGAFF,TGTGCCAGCAGTTTTCGTGGGTTTGGAGCTTTCTTT
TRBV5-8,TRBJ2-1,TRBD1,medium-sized,CASSLQASARGSSYNEQFF,TGTGCCAGCAGCTTGCAAGCTTCAGCCAGGGGGAGCTCCTACAATGAGCAGTTCTTC
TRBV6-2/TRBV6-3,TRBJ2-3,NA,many,CASSYRASTDTQYF,TGTGCCAGCAGTTACCGGGCTAGCACAGATACGCAGTATTTT
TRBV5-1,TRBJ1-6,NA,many,CASSLNSGATGPPLHF,TGCGCCAGCAGCTTGAACTCAGGGGCCACCGGGCCACCCCTCCACTTT
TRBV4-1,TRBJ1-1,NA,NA,CASSYPGVSTEAFF,TGCGCCAGCAGCTATCCAGGGGTTTCCACTGAAGCTTTCTTT
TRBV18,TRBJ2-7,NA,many,CASSQGTGSPYEQYF,TGTGCCAGCTCCCAAGGAACGGGAAGTCCCTACGAGCAGTACTTC
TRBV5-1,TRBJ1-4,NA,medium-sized,CASSPTSTNEKLFF,TGCGCCAGCAGCCCGACTTCAACTAATGAAAAACTGTTTTTT
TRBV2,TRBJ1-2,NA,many,CASSDPPGYTF,TGTGCCAGCAGTGATCCACCAGGCTACACCTTC
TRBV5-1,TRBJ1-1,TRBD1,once,CASSLTGAYPEAFF,TGCGCCAGCAGCCTGACAGGGGCGTACCCTGAAGCTTTCTTT
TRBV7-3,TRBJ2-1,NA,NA,CASSLSSGEGGQFF,TGTGCCAGCAGCTTATCTAGCGGAGAGGGGGGGCAGTTCTTC
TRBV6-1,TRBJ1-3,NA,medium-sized,CASSVTGRDTIYF,TGTGCCAGCAGTGTCACAGGGAGGGACACCATATATTTT
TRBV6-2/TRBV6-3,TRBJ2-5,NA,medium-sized,CASSYIRETQYF,TGTGCCAGCAGCTACATCCGAGAGACCCAGTACTTC
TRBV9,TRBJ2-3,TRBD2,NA,CASSALAGLRGPTDTQYF,TGTGCCAGCAGCGCACTAGCGGGATTGAGAGGTCCCACAGATACGCAGTATTTT
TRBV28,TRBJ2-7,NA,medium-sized,CASSSAGRYDEQYF,TGTGCCAGCAGCTCCGCTGGGAGATATGACGAGCAGTACTTC
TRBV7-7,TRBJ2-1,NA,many,CASSLDSYNEQFF,TGTGCTAGCAGCTTAGACAGTTACAATGAGCAGTTCTTC
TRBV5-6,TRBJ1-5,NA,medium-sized,CASSFGAGFSPQHF,TGTGCCAGCAGCTTTGGGGCAGGGTTTTCGCCCCAGCATTTT
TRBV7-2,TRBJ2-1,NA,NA,CASSLGAKVRDEQFF,TGTGCCAGCAGCTTAGGGGCTAAAGTCAGGGATGAGCAGTTCTTC
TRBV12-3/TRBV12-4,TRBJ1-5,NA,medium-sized,CASSFGGQNQPQHF,TGTGCCAGCAGTTTTGGGGGGCAGAATCAGCCCCAGCATTTT
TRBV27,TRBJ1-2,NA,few,CASSLALNYGYTF,TGTGCCAGCAGTTTAGCCTTAAACTATGGCTACACCTTC
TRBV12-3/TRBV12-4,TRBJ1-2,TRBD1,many,CASSPTLTGDRGYTF,TGTGCCAGCAGTCCCACTCTGACAGGGGATCGGGGCTACACCTTC
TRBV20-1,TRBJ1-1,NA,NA,CSASGGVSTEAFF,TGCAGTGCTAGTGGAGGGGTGAGCACTGAAGCTTTCTTT
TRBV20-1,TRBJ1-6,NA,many,CSARARGSGSPLHF,TGCAGTGCTAGAGCTAGGGGCTCTGGATCACCCCTCCACTTT
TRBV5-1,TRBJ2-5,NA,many,CASRRDGGIQETQYF,TGCGCCAGCAGGCGGGACGGGGGAATCCAAGAGACCCAGTACTTC
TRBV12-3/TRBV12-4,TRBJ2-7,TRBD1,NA,CASSFGTGDEQYF,TGTGCCAGCAGTTTTGGGACAGGGGACGAGCAGTACTTC
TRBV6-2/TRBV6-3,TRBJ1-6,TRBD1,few,CASSYEDRAFHNSPLHF,TGTGCCAGCAGTTACGAGGACAGGGCCTTCCATAATTCACCCCTCCACTTT
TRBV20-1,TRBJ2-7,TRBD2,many,CSARLLAPPEQYF,TGCAGTGCTAGACTACTAGCGCCACCCGAGCAGTACTTC
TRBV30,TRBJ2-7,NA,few,CAWKTTSYKQYF,TGTGCCTGGAAGACAACGTCCTACAAGCAGTACTTC
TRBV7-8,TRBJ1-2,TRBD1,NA,CASSSRTGEGYTF,TGTGCCAGCAGCTCCCGGACAGGGGAGGGCTACACCTTC
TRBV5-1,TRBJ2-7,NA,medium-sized,CASSFGQWSSYEQYF,TGCGCCAGCAGCTTCGGGCAGTGGAGCTCCTACGAGCAGTACTTC